This T cell receptor beta chain emerged from a study of T cells after somatic rescue of genetic block. Produced via immunoSEQ multiplex PCR; TCRdb's table is partial and in-frame only. The data hold about 15,000 clones, with approximately 75% observed a single time. Sequenced input: peripheral blood mononuclear cells (PBMCs). The TCR originated in a young man.

The CDR3 reads CASREVPSGDEQFF. The CDR3 DNA reads as TGTGCCAGCAGAGAGGTCCCGTCAGGGGATGAGCAGTTCTTC. This chain joins TRBV28 and TRBJ2-1; perhaps TRBD1 as D (6 bases). V was cut by 6 bases and J by 8 bases, with 17 bases left in between. The CDR3 is 14 amino acids. Germline values: CDR1 MDHEN, CDR2 SYDVKM. The variable domain in full, completed from reference TRBV28 and TRBJ2-1, reads DVKVTQSSRYLVKRTGEKVFLECVQDMDHENMFWYRQDPGLGLRLIYFSYDVKMKEKGDIPEGYSVSREKKERFSLILESASTNQTSMYLCASREVPSGDEQFFGPGTRLTVL.